A single sample gave rise to the 2 T cell receptor beta chains below, sequenced in a study of blood T cell repertoires in COVID-19. TCRdb keeps only in-frame clones here, not all; method: immunoSEQ multiplex PCR. This sample yields roughly 160,000 clones, of which around 80% are seen a single time; 2.9% belongs to the top ten. The sequencing input was peripheral blood. The receptor source for this set is a woman in her fifties or sixties with acute or convalescent COVID-19.

CDR3 sequence (DNA): TGCGCCAGCAGAAACAATCAGGGGACTGGGGCCAACGTCCTGACTTTC. It yields the protein CASRNNQGTGANVLTF. The chain links TRBV5-1 to TRBJ2-6, with a weak D call TRBD1 (6 bases). This CDR3 has 16 residues. V lost 5 bases, J lost 2 bases, and 14 bases lay in between. CDR1 is SGHRS, CDR2 YFSETQ, per germline.

This chain joins TRBV6-6 and TRBJ1-5; TRBD1 matches at 11 bases. The CDR3 is 17 amino acids. Trimming cost V 5 bases and J 0 bases; bases outside gene matches: 6. CDR1 is MNHNY, CDR2 SVGAGI, per germline (reference sequence). In DNA form, the CDR3 reads TGTGCCAGCAGTCCCGGGACAGGGGGTTATAGCAATCAGCCCCAGCATTTT. Protein product: CASSPGTGGYSNQPQHF.